This T cell receptor beta chain was identified in a study of OX40 agonist ivuxolimab in advanced cancers. Whole-study results and caveats: Blood T cells, both CD4+ and CD8+, expanded clonally by week 6 at 0.1 to 3.0 mg/kg. CD8+ T cells were the subset that, on average, had more expanded clones than CD4+.

With respect to this clone: Its specificity is unknown.

A history of autoimmune disease or systemic immunosuppression excluded patients. The sampling schedule covered blood at baseline, cycle 4 day 1, and cycle 7 day 1. Losses at the gene ends were 3 bases for V and 3 bases for J; bases not matched to a gene: 4. The CDR3 runs to 16 residues. Germline CDR1 MNHNS, CDR2 SASEGT. This table comes from immunoSEQ multiplex PCR, and its TCRdb copy is limited to in-frame clones, with some not included. Of some 44,000 clones listed, 82% were seen once; the top ten hold roughly 23%. The material was CD4+ or CD8+ T cells sorted from blood, obtained in a trial of the OX40 agonist ivuxolimab. The sequence derives from an adult with an advanced solid tumor such as melanoma, head and neck, liver or kidney cancer. V is TRBV6-1 and J is TRBJ2-3; TRBD1 matches 12 bases. The CDR3 bases are TGTGCCAGCAGTGAGGGGACAGGGGGCGTAACAGATACGCAGTATTTT. Its translation is CASSEGTGGVTDTQYF.